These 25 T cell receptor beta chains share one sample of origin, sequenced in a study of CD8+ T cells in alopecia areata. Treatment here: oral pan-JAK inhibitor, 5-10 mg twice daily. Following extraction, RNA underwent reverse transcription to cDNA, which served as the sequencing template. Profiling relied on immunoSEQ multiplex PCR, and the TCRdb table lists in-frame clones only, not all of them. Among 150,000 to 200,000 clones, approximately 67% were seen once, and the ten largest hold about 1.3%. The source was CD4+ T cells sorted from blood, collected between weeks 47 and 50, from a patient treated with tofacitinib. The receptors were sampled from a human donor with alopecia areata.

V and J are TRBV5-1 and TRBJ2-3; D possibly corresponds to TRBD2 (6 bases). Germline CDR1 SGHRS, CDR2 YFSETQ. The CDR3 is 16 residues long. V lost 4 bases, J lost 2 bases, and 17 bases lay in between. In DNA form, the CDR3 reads TGCGCCAGCAGCGCCCCCCGGGACTCCTTCACAGATACGCAGTATTTT. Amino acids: CASSAPRDSFTDTQYF. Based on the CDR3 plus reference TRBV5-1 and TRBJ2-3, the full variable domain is KAGVTQTPRYLIKTRGQQVTLSCSPISGHRSVSWYQQTPGQGLQFLFEYFSETQRNKGNFPGRFSGRQFSNSRSEMNVSTLELGDSALYLCASSAPRDSFTDTQYFGPGTRLTVL.

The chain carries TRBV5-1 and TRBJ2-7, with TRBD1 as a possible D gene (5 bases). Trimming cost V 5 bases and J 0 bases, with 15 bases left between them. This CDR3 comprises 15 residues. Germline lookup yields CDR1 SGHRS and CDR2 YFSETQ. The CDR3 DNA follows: TGCGCCAGCAGTCACGACAGTCCCAGCTCCTACGAGCAGTACTTC. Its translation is CASSHDSPSSYEQYF.

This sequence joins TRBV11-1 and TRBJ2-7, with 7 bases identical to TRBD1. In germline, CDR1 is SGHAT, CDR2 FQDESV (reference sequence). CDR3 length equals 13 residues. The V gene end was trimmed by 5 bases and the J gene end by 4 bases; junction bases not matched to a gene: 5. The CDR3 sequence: CASSRGQTYEQYF. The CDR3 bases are TGTGCCAGCAGCCGGGGACAGACTTACGAGCAGTACTTC.

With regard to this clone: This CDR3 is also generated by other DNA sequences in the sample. The CDR3 DNA follows: TGTGCCAGCAGCCGACAGGGGGCTGGCTACACCTTC. Its translation: CASSRQGAGYTF. This chain links TRBV6-5 with TRBJ1-2, with TRBD1 matching 10 bases. V dropped 6 bases and J dropped 7; count of bases not matched to a gene: 2. The CDR3 is made up of 12 amino acids. Germline V gives CDR1 MNHEY, CDR2 SVGAGI.

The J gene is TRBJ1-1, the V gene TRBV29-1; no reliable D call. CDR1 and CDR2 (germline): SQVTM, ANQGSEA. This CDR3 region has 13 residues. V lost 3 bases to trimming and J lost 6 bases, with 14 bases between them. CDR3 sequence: CSVETRMKPEAFF. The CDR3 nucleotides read TGCAGCGTTGAGACCCGGATGAAACCTGAAGCTTTCTTT.

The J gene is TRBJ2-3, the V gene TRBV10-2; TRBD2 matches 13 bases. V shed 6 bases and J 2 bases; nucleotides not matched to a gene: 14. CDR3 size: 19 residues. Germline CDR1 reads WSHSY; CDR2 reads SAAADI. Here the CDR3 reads CASRTIPGLAGPDTDTQYF. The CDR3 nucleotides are TGCGCCAGCAGAACCATTCCGGGACTAGCGGGGCCAGACACAGATACGCAGTATTTT.

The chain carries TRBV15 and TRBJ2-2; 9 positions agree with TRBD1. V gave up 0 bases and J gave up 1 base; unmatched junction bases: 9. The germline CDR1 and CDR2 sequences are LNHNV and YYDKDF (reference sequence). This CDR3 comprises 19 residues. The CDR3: CATSRDWGQGTRNTGELFF. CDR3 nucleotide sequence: TGTGCCACCAGCAGAGATTGGGGACAGGGAACAAGGAACACCGGGGAGCTGTTTTTT.

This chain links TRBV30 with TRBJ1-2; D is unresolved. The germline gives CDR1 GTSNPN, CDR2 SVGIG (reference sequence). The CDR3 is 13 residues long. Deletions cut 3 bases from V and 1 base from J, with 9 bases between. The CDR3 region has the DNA TGTGCCTGGAGCCAGGACCGTAACTATGGCTACACCTTC. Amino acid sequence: CAWSQDRNYGYTF.

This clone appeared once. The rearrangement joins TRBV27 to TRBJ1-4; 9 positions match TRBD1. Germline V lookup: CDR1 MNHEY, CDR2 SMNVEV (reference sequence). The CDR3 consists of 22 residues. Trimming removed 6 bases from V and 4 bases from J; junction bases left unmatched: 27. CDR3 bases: TGTGCCAGCAGCCGTAGAAGCGGATACGGGACAGGGCGGGGGAGCTTTAATGAAAAACTGTTTTTT. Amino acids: CASSRRSGYGTGRGSFNEKLFF.

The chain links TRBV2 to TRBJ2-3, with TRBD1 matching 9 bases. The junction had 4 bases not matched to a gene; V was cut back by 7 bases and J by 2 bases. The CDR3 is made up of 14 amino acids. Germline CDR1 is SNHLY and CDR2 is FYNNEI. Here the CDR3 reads CASNTGGNTDTQYF. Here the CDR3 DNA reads TGTGCCAGCAACACAGGGGGCAACACAGATACGCAGTATTTT.

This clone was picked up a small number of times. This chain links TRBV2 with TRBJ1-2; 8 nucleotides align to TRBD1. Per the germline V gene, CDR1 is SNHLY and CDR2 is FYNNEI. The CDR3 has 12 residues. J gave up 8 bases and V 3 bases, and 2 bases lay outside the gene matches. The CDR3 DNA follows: TGTGCCAGCAGTGAGGACAGGGACGGCTACACCTTC. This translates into CASSEDRDGYTF.

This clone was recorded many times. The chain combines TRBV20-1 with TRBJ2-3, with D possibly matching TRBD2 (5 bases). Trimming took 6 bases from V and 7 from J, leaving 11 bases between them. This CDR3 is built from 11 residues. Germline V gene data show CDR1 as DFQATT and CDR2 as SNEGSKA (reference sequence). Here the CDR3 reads CSAKPDYTQYF. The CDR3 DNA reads TGCAGTGCAAAGCCGGACTATACGCAGTATTTT.

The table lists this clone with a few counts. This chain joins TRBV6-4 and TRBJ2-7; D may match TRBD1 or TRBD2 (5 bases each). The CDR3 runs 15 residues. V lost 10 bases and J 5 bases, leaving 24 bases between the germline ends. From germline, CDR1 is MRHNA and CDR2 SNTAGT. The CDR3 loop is CAIRDSPGTCNEQYF. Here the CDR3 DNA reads TGTGCCATCAGAGACAGCCCCGGGACCTGTAACGAGCAGTACTTC.

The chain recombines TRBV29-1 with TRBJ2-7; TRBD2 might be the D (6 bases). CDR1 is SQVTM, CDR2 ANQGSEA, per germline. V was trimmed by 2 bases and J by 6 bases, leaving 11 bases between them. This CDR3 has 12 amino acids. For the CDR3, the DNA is TGCAGCGTTGAACCGGGAGTGGGCGAGCAGTACTTC. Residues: CSVEPGVGEQYF.

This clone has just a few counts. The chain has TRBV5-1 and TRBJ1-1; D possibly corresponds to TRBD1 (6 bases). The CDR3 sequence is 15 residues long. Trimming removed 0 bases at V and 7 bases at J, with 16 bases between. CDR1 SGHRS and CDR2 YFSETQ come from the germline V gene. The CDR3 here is CASSLGTAAVIEAFF. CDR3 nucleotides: TGCGCCAGCAGCTTGGGGACAGCGGCCGTTATTGAAGCTTTCTTT.

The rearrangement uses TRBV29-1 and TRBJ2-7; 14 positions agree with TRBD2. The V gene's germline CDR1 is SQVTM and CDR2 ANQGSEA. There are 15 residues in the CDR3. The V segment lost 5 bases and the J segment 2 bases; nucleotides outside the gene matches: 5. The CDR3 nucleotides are TGCAGCGTTTCGGGACTAGCGGGGGAAACCTACGAGCAGTACTTC. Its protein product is CSVSGLAGETYEQYF.

CDR3 protein: CASKDITADTQYF. In DNA form, the CDR3 reads TGTGCCAGCAAGGATATAACGGCAGATACGCAGTATTTT. The rearrangement uses TRBV27 and TRBJ2-3; D is unresolved. The CDR3 covers 13 residues. V was pared by 7 bases and J by 4 bases, with 12 bases between. CDR1 MNHEY and CDR2 SMNVEV come from the germline V gene (reference sequence).

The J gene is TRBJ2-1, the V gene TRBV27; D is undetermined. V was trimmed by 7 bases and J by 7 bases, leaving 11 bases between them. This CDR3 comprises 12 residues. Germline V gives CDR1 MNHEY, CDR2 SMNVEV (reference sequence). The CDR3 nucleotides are TGTGCCAGCACCTCGACACAGAATGAGCAGTTCTTC. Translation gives CASTSTQNEQFF.

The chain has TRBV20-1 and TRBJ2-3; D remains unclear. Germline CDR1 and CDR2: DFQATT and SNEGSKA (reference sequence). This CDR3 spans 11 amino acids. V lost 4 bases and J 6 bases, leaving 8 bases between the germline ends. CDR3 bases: TGCAGTGCTACAGATGGGGATACGCAGTATTTT. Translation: CSATDGDTQYF.

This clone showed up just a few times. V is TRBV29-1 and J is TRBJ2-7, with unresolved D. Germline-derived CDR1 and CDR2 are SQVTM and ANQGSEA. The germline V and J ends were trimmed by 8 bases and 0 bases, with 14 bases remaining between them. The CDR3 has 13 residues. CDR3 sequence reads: CSYSSGSSYEQYF. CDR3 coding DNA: TGCAGCTACAGCTCCGGATCCTCCTACGAGCAGTACTTC.

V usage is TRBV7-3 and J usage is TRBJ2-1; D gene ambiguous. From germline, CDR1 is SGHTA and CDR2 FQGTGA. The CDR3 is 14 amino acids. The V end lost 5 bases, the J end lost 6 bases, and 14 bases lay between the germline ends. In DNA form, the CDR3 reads TGTGCCAGCAGCCCCACCGGATTACTCAATGAGCAGTTCTTC. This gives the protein CASSPTGLLNEQFF.

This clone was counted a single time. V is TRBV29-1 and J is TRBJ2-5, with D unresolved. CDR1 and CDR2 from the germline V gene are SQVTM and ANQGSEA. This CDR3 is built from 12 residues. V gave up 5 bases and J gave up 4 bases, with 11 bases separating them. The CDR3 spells CSVSKISETQYF. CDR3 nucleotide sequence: TGCAGCGTTTCAAAGATCTCAGAGACCCAGTACTTC.

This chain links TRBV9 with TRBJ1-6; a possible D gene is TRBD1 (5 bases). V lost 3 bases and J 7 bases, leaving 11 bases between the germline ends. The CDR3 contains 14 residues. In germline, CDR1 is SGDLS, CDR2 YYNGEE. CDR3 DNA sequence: TGTGCCAGCAGCGACCAGGGTTTCAATTCACCCCTCCACTTT. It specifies CASSDQGFNSPLHF.

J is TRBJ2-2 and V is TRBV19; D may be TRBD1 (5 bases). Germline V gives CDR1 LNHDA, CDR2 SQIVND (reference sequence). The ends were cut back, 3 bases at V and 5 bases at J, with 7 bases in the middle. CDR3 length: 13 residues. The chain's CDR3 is CASSMSGTGELFF. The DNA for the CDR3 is TGTGCCAGTAGTATGTCAGGGACCGGGGAGCTGTTTTTT.

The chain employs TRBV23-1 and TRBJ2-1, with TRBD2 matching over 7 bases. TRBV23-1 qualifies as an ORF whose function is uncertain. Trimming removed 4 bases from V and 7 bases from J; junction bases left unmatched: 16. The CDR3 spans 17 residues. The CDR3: CASSRYPTSRGSNEQFF. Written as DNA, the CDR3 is TGCGCCAGCAGTCGTTACCCGACTAGCAGAGGTTCAAATGAGCAGTTCTTC.